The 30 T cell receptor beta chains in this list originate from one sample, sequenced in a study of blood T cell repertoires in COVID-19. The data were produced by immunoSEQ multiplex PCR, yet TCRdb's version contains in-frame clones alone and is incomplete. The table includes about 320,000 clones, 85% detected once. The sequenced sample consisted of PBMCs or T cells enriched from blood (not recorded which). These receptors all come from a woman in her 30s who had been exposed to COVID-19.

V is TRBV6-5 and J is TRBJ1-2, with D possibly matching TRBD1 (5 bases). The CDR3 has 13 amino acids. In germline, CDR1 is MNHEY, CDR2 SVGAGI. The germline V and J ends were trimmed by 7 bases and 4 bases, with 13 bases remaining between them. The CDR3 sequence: CASMADTVYGYTF. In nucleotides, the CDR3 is TGTGCCAGCATGGCGGACACGGTCTATGGCTACACCTTC.

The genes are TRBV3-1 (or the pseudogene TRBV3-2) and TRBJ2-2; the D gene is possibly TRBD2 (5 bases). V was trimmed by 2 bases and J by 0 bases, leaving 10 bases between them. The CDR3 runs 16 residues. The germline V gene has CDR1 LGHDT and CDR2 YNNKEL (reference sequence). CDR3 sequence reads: CASSQHLTTNTGELFF. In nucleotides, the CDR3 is TGTGCCAGCAGCCAACACTTGACTACGAACACCGGGGAGCTGTTTTTT.

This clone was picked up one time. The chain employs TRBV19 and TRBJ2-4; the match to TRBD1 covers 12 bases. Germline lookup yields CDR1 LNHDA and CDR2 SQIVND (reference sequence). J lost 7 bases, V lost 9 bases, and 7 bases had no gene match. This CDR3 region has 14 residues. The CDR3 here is CASRDRGLRNIQYF. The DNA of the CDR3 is TGTGCCAGCCGGGACAGGGGGCTTCGGAACATTCAGTACTTC.

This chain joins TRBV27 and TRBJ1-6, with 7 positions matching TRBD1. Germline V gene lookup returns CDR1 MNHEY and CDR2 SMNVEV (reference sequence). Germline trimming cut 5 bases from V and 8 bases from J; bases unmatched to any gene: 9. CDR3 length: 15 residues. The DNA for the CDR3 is TGTGCCAGCAGTACAGTGGCAGGGGGTGATTCACCCCTCCACTTT. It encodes CASSTVAGGDSPLHF.

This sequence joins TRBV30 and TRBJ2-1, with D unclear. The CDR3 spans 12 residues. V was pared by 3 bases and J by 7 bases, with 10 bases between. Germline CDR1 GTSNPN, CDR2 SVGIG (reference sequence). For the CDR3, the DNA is TGTGCCTGGAGGAGCCAAGCGAATGAGCAGTTCTTC. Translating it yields CAWRSQANEQFF.

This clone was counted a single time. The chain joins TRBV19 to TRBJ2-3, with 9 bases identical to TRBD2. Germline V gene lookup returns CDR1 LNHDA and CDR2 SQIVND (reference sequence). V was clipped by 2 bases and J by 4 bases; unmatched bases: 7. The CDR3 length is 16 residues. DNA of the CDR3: TGTGCCAGTAGTATAAACGGCGGGAGGGTAGCAGATACGCAGTATTTT. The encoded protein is CASSINGGRVADTQYF. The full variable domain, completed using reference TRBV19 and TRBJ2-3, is DGGITQSPKYLFRKEGQNVTLSCEQNLNHDAMYWYRQDPGQGLRLIYYSQIVNDFQKGDIAEGYSVSREKKESFPLTVTSAQKNPTAFYLCASSINGGRVADTQYFGPGTRLTVL.

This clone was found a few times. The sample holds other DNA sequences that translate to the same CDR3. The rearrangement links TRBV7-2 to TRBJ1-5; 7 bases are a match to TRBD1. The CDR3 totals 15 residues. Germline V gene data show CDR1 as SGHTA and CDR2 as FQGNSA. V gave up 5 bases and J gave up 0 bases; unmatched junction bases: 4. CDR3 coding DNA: TGTGCCAGCAGCCTACAGGGGAATAGCAATCAGCCCCAGCATTTT. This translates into CASSLQGNSNQPQHF.

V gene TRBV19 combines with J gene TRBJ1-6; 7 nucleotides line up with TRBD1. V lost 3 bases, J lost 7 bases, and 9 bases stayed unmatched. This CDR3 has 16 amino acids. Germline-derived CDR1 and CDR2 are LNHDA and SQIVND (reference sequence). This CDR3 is CASSIYPGGSNSPLHF. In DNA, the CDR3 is TGTGCCAGTAGTATTTATCCAGGGGGATCAAATTCACCCCTCCACTTT.

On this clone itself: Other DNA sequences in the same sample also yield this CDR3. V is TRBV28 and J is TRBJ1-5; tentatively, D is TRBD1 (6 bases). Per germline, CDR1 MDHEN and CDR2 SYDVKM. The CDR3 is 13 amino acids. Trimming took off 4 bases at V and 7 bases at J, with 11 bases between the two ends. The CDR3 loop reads CASSSGVGQPQHF. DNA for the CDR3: TGTGCCAGCAGTTCAGGGGTTGGACAGCCCCAGCATTTT.

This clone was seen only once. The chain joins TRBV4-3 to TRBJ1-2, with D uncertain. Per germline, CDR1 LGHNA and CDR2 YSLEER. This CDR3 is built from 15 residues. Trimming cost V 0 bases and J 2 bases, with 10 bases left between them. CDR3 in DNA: TGCGCCAGCAGCCAAGAGGCGACACAGAACTATGGCTACACCTTC. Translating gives CASSQEATQNYGYTF.

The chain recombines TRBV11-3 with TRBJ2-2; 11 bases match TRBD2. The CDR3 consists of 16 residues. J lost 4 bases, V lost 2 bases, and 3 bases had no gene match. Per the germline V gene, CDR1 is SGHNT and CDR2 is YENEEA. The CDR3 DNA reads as TGTGCCAGCAGCTTAATCCTAGCGGGGGGCACCGGGGAGCTGTTTTTT. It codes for CASSLILAGGTGELFF.

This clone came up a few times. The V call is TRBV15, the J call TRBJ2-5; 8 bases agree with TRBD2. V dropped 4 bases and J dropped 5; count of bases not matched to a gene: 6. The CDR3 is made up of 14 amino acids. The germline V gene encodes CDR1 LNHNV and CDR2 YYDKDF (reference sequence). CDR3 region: CATSNRGGSETQYF. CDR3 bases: TGTGCCACCAGCAACCGCGGGGGGAGTGAGACCCAGTACTTC.

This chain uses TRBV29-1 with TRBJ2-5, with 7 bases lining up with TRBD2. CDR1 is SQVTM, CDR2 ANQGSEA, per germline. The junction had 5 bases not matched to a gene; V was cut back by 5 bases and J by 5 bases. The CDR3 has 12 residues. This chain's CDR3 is CSVRGEWETQYF. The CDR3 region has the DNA TGCAGCGTTCGGGGGGAATGGGAGACCCAGTACTTC.

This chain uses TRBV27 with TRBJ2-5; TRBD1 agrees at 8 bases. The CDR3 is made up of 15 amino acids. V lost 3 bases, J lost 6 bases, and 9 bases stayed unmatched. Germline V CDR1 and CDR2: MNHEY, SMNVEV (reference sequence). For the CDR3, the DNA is TGTGCCAGCAGTTTCCTTGGACAGGGAGTGAAGACCCAGTACTTC. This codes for CASSFLGQGVKTQYF.

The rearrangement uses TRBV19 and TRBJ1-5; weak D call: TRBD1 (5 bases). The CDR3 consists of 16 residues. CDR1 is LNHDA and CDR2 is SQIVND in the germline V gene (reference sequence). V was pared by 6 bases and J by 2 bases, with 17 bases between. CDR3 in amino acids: CASSPMIAGGNQPQHF. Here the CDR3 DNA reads TGTGCCAGTAGCCCAATGATCGCGGGGGGCAATCAGCCCCAGCATTTT. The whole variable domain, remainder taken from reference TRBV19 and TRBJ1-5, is DGGITQSPKYLFRKEGQNVTLSCEQNLNHDAMYWYRQDPGQGLRLIYYSQIVNDFQKGDIAEGYSVSREKKESFPLTVTSAQKNPTAFYLCASSPMIAGGNQPQHFGDGTRLSIL.

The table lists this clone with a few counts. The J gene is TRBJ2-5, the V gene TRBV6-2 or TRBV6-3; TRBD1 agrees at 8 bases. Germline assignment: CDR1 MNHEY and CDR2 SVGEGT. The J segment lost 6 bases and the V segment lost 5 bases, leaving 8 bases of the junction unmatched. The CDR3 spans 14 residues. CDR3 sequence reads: CASSDRTGPKTQYF. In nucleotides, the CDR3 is TGTGCCAGCAGTGACCGGACAGGGCCGAAGACCCAGTACTTC.

DNA of the CDR3: TGCGCCAGCCGGGTTTCCTACGAGCAGTACTTC. Amino acids: CASRVSYEQYF. The chain employs TRBV5-1 and TRBJ2-7; D gene uncertain. Trimming cost V 7 bases and J 1 base, with 6 bases left between them. In germline, CDR1 is SGHRS, CDR2 YFSETQ. The CDR3 contains 11 residues. The complete variable domain, with remaining parts taken from reference TRBV5-1 and TRBJ2-7, reads KAGVTQTPRYLIKTRGQQVTLSCSPISGHRSVSWYQQTPGQGLQFLFEYFSETQRNKGNFPGRFSGRQFSNSRSEMNVSTLELGDSALYLCASRVSYEQYFGPGTRLTVT.

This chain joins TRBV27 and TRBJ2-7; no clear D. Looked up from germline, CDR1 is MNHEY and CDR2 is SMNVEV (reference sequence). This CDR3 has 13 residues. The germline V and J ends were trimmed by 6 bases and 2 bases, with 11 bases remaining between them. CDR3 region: CASRTTRAYEQYF. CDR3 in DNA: TGTGCCAGCAGGACGACTCGGGCCTACGAGCAGTACTTC.

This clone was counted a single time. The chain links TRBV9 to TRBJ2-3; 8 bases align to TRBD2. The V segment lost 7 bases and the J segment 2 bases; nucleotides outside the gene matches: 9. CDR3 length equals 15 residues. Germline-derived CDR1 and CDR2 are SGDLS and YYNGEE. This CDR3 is CASALGAGVTDTQYF. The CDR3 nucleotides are TGTGCCAGCGCGCTGGGAGCGGGGGTCACAGATACGCAGTATTTT.

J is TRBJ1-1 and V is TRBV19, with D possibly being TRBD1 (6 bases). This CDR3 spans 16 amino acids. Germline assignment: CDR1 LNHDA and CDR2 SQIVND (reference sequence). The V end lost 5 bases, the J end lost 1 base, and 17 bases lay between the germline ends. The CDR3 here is CASSVTFLQGNTEAFF. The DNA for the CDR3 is TGTGCCAGTAGTGTTACTTTTTTACAGGGGAACACTGAAGCTTTCTTT.

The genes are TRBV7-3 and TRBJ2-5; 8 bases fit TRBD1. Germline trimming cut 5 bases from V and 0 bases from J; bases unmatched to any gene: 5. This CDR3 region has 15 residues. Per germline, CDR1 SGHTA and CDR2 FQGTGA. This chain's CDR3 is CASSNGQGYQETQYF. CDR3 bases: TGTGCCAGCAGCAACGGACAGGGCTACCAAGAGACCCAGTACTTC.

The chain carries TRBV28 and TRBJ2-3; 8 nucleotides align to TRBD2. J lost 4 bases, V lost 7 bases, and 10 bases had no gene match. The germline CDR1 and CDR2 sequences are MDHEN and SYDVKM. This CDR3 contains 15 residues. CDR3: CASKKGGLGSDTQYF. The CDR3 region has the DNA TGTGCCAGCAAAAAAGGGGGACTAGGCTCAGATACGCAGTATTTT. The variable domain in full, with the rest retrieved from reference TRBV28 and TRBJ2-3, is DVKVTQSSRYLVKRTGEKVFLECVQDMDHENMFWYRQDPGLGLRLIYFSYDVKMKEKGDIPEGYSVSREKKERFSLILESASTNQTSMYLCASKKGGLGSDTQYFGPGTRLTVL.

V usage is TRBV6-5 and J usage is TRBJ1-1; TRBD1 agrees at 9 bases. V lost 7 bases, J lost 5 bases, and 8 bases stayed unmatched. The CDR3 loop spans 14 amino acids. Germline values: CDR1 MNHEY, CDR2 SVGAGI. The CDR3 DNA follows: TGTGCCAGCACCCGGACAGGGGAGTGGACTGAAGCTTTCTTT. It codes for CASTRTGEWTEAFF.

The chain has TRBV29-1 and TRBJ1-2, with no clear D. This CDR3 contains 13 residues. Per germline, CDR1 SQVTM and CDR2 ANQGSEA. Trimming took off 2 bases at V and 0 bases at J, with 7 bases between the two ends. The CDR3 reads CSVESAANYGYTF. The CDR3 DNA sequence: TGCAGCGTTGAAAGTGCAGCTAACTATGGCTACACCTTC. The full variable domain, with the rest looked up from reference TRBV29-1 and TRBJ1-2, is SAVISQKPSRDICQRGTSLTIQCQVDSQVTMMFWYRQQPGQSLTLIATANQGSEATYESGFVIDKFPISRPNLTFSTLTVSNMSPEDSSIYLCSVESAANYGYTFGSGTRLTVV.

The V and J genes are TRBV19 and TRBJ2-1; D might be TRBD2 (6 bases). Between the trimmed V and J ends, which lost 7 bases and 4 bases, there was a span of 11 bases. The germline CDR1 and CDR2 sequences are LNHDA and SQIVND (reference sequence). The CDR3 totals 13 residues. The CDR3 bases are TGTGCCAGTAATAGCGGTACATACAATGAGCAGTTCTTC. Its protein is CASNSGTYNEQFF.

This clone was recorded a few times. The CDR3 nucleotides read TGTGCCAGCAGCCAACAGACAGGAGTTAATCAGCCCCAGCATTTT. This sequence encodes CASSQQTGVNQPQHF. The chain couples TRBV3-1 (or the pseudogene TRBV3-2) to TRBJ1-5, with D possibly being TRBD1 (6 bases). This CDR3 spans 15 amino acids. V was clipped by 2 bases and J by 4 bases, with 12 bases between them. Germline V gives CDR1 LGHDT, CDR2 YNNKEL (reference sequence).

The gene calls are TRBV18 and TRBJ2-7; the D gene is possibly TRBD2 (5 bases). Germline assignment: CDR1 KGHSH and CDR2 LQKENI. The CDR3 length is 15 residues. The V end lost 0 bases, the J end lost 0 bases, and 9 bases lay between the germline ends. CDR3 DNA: TGTGCCAGCTCACCACCGAGGGCGGGCTCCTACGAGCAGTACTTC. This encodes CASSPPRAGSYEQYF. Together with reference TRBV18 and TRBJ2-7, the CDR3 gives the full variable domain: NAGVMQNPRHLVRRRGQEARLRCSPMKGHSHVYWYRQLPEEGLKFMVYLQKENIIDESGMPKERFSAEFPKEGPSILRIQQVVRGDSAAYFCASSPPRAGSYEQYFGPGTRLTVT.

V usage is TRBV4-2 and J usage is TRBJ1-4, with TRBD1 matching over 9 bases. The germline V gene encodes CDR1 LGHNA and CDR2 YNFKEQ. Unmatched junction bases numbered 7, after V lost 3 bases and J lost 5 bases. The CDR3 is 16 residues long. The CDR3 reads CASSQFTGGSNEKLFF. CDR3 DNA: TGTGCCAGCAGCCAGTTTACAGGGGGCTCAAATGAAAAACTGTTTTTT.

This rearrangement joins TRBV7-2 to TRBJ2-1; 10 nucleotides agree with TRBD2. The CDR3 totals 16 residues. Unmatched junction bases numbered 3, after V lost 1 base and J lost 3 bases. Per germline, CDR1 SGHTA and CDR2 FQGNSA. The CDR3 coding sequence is TGTGCCAGCAGCTTAGATTGGACTAGCGGCTACAATGAGCAGTTCTTC. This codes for CASSLDWTSGYNEQFF.

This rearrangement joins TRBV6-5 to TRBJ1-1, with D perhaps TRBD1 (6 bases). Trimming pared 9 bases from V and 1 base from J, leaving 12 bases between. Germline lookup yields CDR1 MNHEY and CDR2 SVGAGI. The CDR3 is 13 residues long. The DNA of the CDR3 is TGTGCCAGTTTAGGACAGCCGAACACTGAAGCTTTCTTT. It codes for CASLGQPNTEAFF.